The sequence of this TCR beta chain was determined in a study of blood T cell repertoires in COVID-19. Sequenced by immunoSEQ multiplex PCR; TCRdb stores in-frame clones only, minus some. The sample yields fewer than 300,000 clones, 70% to 90% seen once. V shed 3 bases, J shed 4 bases, and the junction held 6 bases outside the gene matches. The germline V gene has CDR1 SGDLS and CDR2 YYNGEE. This CDR3 has 15 residues. The sample taken for sequencing was PBMCs or T cells enriched from blood (not recorded which). This clonotype originated in a woman in her 40s with acute COVID-19. The chain employs TRBV9 and TRBJ2-5, with TRBD2 identical over 10 bases. The CDR3 DNA follows: TGTGCCAGCAGCGCAGCGGGAGGGCTAGTAGAGACCCAGTACTTC. Encoded protein: CASSAAGGLVETQYF.